This T cell receptor beta chain was identified in a study of identical twins. General study points: Where out-of-frame alpha sequences were twin-shared, they showed excess low generation probability. In cord blood, abundant beta clonotypes had fewer insertions; memory showed no trend.

Remarks on this clonotype: The antigen is undetermined.

In TCRdb, the 5' RACE reads were re-called with MiXCR into one record per CDR3 protein. The sample lists some 440,000 distinct CDR3 sequences; approximately 24% were seen once. CDR3 length equals 16 residues. Germline CDR1 reads MNHEY; CDR2 reads SVGAGI. The V and J ends lost 0 bases and 2 bases, in that order; junction bases with no gene match: 3. These data also formed part of another study, on T cells expressing NK-cell markers. That paper states: One of eight sequenced donors was HCMV-seronegative; the other seven were seropositive. Only alpha-beta TCR T cells were sorted in several experiments, using an anti-gamma-delta TCR antibody.

Sequenced sample: CD4+ T cells sorted from blood. This TCR was sampled from a woman younger than 35 in good health. The rearrangement links TRBV6-5 to TRBJ2-5; 10 bases agree with TRBD2. Written as DNA, the CDR3 is TGTGCCAGCAGTTACTCCGCTAGCGGGAGACAAGAGACCCAGTACTTC. As protein: CASSYSASGRQETQYF.